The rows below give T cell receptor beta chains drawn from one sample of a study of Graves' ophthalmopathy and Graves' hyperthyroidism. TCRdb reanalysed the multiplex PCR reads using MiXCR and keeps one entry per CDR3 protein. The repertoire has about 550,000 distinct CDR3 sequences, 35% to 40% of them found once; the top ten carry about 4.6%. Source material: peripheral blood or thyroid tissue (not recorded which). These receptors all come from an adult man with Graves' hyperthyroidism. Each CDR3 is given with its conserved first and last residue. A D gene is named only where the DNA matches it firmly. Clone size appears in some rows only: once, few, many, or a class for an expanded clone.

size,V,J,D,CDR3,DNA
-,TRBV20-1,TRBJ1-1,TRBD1,CSARRTGALNTEAFF,TGCAGTGCTAGACGGACAGGAGCATTGAACACTGAAGCTTTCTTT
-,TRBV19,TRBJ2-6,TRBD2,CASSARGGTGANVLTF,TGTGCCAGTAGTGCTCGGGGAGGGACTGGGGCCAACGTCCTGACTTTC
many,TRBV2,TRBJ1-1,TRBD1,CASREKTGGIAEAFF,TGTGCCAGCAGGGAGAAGACAGGGGGCATCGCTGAAGCTTTCTTT
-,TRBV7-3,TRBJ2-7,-,CASSSYKSYEQYF,TGTGCCAGCAGCTCCTATAAGTCCTACGAGCAGTACTTC
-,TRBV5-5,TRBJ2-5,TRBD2,CASSRSGGANQETQYF,TGTGCCAGCAGCCGGAGCGGGGGAGCGAACCAAGAGACCCAGTACTTC
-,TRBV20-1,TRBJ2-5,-,CSARNFQETYQETQYF,TGCAGTGCTAGAAATTTCCAGGAGACGTACCAAGAGACCCAGTACTTC
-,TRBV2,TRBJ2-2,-,CASSEPSALAGELFF,TGTGCCAGCAGTGAACCTAGCGCGTTGGCCGGGGAGCTGTTTTTT
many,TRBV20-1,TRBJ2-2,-,CSARDLGTGELFF,TGCAGTGCTAGAGATCTGGGGACCGGGGAGCTGTTTTTT
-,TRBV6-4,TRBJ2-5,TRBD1,CASSRQGTDQETQYF,TGTGCCAGCAGCCGTCAGGGGACAGACCAAGAGACCCAGTACTTC
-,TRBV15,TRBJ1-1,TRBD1,CATRSGDRNTEAFF,TGTGCCACCCGCAGTGGGGACAGGAACACTGAAGCTTTCTTT
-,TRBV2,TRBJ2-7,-,CASSERGTDEQYF,TGTGCCAGCAGTGAAAGGGGCACGGACGAGCAGTACTTC
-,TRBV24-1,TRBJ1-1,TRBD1,CATRGTGVTEAFF,TGTGCCACCAGAGGTACAGGGGTCACTGAAGCTTTCTTT
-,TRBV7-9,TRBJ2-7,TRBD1,CASSALPDRGDYEQYF,TGTGCCAGCAGCGCCCTCCCGGACAGGGGGGACTACGAGCAGTACTTC
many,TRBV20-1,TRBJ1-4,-,CSARNSFPNEKLFF,TGCAGTGCCAGAAACAGTTTCCCTAATGAAAAACTGTTTTTT
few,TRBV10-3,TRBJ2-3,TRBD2,CAISEPSGSTDTQYF,TGTGCCATCAGTGAGCCTAGCGGGAGCACAGATACGCAGTATTTT
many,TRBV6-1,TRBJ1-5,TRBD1,CASSGQTGVQPQHF,TGTGCCAGCAGTGGACAAACAGGGGTTCAGCCCCAGCATTTT
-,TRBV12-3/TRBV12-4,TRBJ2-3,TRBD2,CASSTSSGTDTQYF,TGTGCCAGCAGTACGTCTAGCGGAACAGATACGCAGTATTTT
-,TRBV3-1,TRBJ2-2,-,CASSQEVGTARAGELFF,TGTGCCAGCAGCCAAGAAGTAGGGACCGCTAGGGCCGGGGAGCTGTTTTTT
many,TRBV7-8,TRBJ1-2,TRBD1,CASSLRGQGFNYGYTF,TGTGCCAGCAGCTTAAGGGGACAGGGTTTCAACTATGGCTACACCTTC
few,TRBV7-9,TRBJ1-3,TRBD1,CASSNTGGASGNTIYF,TGTGCCAGCAGCAATACAGGGGGCGCCTCTGGAAACACCATATATTTT
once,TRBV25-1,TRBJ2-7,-,CTSSDEEHEQYF,TGTACCAGCAGTGACGAGGAGCACGAGCAGTACTTC
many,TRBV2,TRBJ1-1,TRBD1,CASSAPGGHTEAFF,TGTGCCAGCAGTGCCCCAGGGGGTCACACTGAAGCTTTCTTT
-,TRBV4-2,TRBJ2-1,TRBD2,CASSQWTSGLHNEQFF,TGTGCCAGCAGCCAATGGACTAGCGGGCTCCACAATGAGCAGTTCTTC
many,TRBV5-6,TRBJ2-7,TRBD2,CASSIGLAGGPSNEQYF,TGTGCCAGCAGCATCGGACTAGCGGGAGGGCCGAGCAACGAGCAGTACTTC
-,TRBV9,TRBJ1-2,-,CASSPYEGFLYGYTF,TGTGCCAGCAGCCCCTATGAGGGGTTCCTCTATGGCTACACCTTC
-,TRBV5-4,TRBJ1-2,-,CASSSGEGYGYTF,TGTGCCAGCAGCTCGGGGGAAGGCTATGGCTACACCTTC
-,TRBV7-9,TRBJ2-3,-,CASSIQSGADTQYF,TGTGCCAGCAGCATACAATCGGGAGCGGATACGCAGTATTTT
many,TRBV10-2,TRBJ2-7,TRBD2,CASSEGRERYEQYF,TGCGCCAGCAGTGAGGGGAGGGAGCGGTACGAGCAGTACTTC
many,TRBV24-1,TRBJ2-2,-,CATASRPGELFF,TGTGCCACCGCTTCGAGGCCCGGGGAGCTGTTTTTT
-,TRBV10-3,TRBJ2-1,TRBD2,CASRGLAVYNEQFF,TGTGCCAGCCGGGGACTAGCGGTTTACAATGAGCAGTTCTTC
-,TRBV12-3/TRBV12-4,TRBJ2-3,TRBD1,CASSQRQGYTDTQYF,TGTGCCAGCAGTCAGAGACAGGGATACACAGATACGCAGTATTTT
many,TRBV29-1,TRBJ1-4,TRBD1,CSVGGGTGNEKLFF,TGCAGCGTTGGGGGCGGGACAGGGAATGAAAAACTGTTTTTT
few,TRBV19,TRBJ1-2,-,CASSQGHRYGYTF,TGTGCCAGTAGTCAGGGACACCGCTATGGCTACACCTTC
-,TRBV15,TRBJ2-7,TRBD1,CATSNGQGAYEQYF,TGTGCCACCAGCAATGGACAGGGGGCCTACGAGCAGTACTTC
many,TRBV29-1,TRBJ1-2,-,CSVVGRGEDNYGYTF,TGCAGCGTTGTGGGGCGGGGTGAAGATAACTATGGCTACACCTTC
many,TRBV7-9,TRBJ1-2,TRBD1,CASSSRDRVSGYTF,TGTGCCAGCAGCAGCCGGGACAGGGTCTCTGGCTACACCTTC
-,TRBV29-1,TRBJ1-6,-,CSVEQGPGNSPLHF,TGCAGCGTTGAACAGGGGCCTGGGAATTCACCCCTCCACTTT
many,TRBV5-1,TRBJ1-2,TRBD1,CASSLEGQGSYGYTF,TGCGCCAGCAGCTTGGAAGGACAGGGAAGCTATGGCTACACCTTC
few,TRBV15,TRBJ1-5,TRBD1,CATSRERGGRLNQPQHF,TGTGCCACCAGCAGAGAGAGAGGGGGCCGGCTCAATCAGCCCCAGCATTTT
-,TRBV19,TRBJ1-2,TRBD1,CASSAGTDGYTF,TGTGCCAGTAGTGCCGGGACAGATGGCTACACCTTC